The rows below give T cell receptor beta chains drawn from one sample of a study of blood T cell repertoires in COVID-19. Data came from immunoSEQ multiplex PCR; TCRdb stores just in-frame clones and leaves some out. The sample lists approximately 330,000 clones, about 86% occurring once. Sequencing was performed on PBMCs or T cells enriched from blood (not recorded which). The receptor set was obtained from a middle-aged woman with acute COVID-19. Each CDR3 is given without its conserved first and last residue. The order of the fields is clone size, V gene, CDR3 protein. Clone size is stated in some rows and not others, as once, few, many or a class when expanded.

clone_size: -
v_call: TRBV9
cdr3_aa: ASSPSPSTDTQY

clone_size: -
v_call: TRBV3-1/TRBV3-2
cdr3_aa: ASSQVGGTQY

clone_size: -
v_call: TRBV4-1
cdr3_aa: ASSPNDLRDSYGYT

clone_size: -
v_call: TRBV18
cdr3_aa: ASSHGLDTDEQY

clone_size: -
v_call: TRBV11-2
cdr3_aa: ASSLDRPFSGNTIY

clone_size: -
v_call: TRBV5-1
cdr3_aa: ASSAATGADTQY

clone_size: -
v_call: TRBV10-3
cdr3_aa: AIAGGETSYEQY

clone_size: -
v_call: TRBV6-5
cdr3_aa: ASSRGDRPSYEQY

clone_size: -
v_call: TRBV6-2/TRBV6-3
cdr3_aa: ASSHPRLADQETQY

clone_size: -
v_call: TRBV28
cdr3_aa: ASTPGTSALYEQY

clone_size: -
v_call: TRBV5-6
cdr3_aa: ASSFPTSGGHEQY

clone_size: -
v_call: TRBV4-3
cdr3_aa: ASSQDYTGGYGYT

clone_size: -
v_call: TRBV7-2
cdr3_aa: ASSSIRIELAKNIQY

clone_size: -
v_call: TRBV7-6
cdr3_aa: ASSSLAGGPSEQY

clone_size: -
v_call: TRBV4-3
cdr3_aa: ASSQSPQGAYEQY

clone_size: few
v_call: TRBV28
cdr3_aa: ASRKDRDPGELF

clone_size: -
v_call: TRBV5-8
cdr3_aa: ASSPLGYIGGLTEAF

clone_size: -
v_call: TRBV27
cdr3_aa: ASSLRLAGGTNTGELF

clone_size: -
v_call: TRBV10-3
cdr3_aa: AIGGTTNEKLF

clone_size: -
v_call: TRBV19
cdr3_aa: ASSVPGQGIYEQY

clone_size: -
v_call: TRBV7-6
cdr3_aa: ASSLSLPSPGFASPLH

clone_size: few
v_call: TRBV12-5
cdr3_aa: ASGFGVNYGYT

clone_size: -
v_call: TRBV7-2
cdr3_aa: ASSLGARETQY

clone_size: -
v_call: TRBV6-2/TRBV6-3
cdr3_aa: ASSVTGGGQPQH

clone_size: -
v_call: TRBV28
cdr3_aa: ASISGSITDTQY

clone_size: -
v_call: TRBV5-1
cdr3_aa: ASSLDTYYEQY

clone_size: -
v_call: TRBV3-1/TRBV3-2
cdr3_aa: ASSQDGRLAVNEQF

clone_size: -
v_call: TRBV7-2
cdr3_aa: ASSSRTGREEQY

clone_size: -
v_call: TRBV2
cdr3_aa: ASSEAGDRGKAF

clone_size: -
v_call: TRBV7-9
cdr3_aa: ASSLFGVGDEQY

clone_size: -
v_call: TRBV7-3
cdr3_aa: ASSLSAGSYNEQF

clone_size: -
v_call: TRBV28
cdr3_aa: ASSLGLARQF

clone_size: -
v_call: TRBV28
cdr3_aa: ASLKGQNTGELF

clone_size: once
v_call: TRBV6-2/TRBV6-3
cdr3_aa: ASSYSSQRGVHLETQY

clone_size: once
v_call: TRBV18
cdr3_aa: ASSPQGSEKLF

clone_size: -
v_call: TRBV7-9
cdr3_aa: ASSLSRITYEQY

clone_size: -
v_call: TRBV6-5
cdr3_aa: ASSLDRGYIYEQY

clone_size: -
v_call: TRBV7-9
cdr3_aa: ASSFLGQADEQY

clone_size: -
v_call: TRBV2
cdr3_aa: ASSRDLTPDTQY

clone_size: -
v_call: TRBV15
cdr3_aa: ATSRDDRASYEQY

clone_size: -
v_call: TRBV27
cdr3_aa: ASSLGRGNTEAF

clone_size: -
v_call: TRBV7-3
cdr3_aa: ASSPPSSTTQY

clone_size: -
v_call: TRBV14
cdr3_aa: ASSLGQNTGELF

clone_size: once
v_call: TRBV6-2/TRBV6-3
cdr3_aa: ASSYVGRSPLH

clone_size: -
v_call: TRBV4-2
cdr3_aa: ASSQDRAGGHGELF

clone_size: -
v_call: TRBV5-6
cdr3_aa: ASSFLNQPQH

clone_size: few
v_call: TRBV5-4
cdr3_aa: ASSLFLGQGTYYEQY

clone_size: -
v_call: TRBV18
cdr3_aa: ASSPNRGAYEQY

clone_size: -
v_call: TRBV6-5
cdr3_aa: ASSSGQGAFGYT

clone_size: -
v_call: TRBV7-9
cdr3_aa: ASSFVTSSYGYT

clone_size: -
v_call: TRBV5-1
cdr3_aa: ASSVAGRVMGETQY

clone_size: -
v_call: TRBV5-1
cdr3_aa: ASSLALGGGEQY

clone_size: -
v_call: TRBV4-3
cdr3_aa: ASSQGSGDTQY

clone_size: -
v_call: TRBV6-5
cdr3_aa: ASSLRGLSNTIY

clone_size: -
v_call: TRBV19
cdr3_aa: ASSIAGGSTDTQY

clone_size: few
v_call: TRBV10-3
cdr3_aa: AIRYSGANVLT

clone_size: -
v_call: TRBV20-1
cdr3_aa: SASWGGDSNQPQH

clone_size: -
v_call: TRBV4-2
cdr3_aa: ASSQDGGLGEKLF

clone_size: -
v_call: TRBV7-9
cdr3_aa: ASGMTGIGEQY